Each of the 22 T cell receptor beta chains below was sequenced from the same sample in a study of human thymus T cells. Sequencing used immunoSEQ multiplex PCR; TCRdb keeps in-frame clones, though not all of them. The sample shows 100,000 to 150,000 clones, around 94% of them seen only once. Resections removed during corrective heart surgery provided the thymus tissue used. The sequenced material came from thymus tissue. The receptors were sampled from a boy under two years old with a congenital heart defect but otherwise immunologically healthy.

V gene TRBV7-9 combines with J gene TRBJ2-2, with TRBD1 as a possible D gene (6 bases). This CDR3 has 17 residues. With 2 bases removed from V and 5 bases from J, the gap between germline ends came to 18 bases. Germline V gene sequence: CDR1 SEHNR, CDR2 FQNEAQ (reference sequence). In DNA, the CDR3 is TGTGCCAGCAGCTTACGCGCTTCGGAAGGGGGTACCGGGGAGCTGTTTTTT. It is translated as CASSLRASEGGTGELFF.

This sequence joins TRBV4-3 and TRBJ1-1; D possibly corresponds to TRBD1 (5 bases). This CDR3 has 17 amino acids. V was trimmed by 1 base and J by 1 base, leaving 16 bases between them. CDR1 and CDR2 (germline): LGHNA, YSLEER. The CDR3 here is CASSQGFMGRANTEAFF. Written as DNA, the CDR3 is TGCGCCAGCAGCCAAGGGTTTATGGGACGGGCGAACACTGAAGCTTTCTTT.

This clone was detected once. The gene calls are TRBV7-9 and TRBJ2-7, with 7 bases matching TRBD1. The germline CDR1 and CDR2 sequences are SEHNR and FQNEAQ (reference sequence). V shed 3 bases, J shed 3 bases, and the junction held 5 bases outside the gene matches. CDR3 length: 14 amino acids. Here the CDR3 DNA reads TGTGCCAGCAGCTTGTCCCGGGACAGCTACGAGCAGTACTTC. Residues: CASSLSRDSYEQYF.

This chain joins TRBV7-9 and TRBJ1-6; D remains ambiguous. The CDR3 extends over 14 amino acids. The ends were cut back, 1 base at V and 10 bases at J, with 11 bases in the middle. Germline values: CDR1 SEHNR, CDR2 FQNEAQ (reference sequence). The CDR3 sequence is CASSLVGVRSPLHF. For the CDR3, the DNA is TGTGCCAGCAGCTTAGTTGGGGTTCGATCACCCCTCCACTTT. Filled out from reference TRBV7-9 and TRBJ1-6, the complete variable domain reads DTGVSQNPRHKITKRGQNVTFRCDPISEHNRLYWYRQTLGQGPEFLTYFQNEAQLEKSRLLSDRFSAERPKGSFSTLEIQRTEQGDSAMYLCASSLVGVRSPLHFGNGTRLTVT.

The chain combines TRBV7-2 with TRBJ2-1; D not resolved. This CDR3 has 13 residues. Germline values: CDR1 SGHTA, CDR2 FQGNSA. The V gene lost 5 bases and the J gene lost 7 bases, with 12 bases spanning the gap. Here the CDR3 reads CASSNGRLNEQFF. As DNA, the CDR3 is TGTGCCAGCAGCAACGGCAGATTAAATGAGCAGTTCTTC.

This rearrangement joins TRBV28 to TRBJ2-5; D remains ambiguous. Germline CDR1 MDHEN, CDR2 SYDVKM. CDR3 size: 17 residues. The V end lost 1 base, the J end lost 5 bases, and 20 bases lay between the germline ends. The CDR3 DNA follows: TGTGCCAGCAGTTTATACGATTTCTACCCGAACAGTGAGACCCAGTACTTC. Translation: CASSLYDFYPNSETQYF.

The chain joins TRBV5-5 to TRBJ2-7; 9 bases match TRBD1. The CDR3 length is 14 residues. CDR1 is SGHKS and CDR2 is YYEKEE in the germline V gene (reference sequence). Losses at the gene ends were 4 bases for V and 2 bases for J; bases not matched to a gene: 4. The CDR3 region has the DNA TGTGCCAGCAGCCTAAGGGACAGGGCCTACGAGCAGTACTTC. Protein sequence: CASSLRDRAYEQYF.

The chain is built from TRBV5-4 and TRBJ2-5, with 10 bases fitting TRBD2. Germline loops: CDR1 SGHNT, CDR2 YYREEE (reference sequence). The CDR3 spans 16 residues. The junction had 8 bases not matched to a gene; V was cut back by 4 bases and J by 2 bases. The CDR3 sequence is CASSPKQAGGQETQYF. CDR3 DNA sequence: TGTGCCAGCAGCCCAAAACAAGCGGGGGGGCAAGAGACCCAGTACTTC.

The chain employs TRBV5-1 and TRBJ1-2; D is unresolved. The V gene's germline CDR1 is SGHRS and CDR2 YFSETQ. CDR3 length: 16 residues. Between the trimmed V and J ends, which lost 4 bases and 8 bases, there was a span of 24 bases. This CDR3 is CASSRDGGERNRGYTF. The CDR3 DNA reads TGCGCCAGCAGCCGTGACGGCGGGGAGCGCAATAGAGGCTACACCTTC.

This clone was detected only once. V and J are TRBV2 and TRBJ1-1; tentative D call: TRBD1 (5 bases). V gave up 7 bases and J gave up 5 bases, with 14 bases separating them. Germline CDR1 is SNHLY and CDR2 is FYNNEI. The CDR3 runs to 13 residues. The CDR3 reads CASKEGRSTEAFF. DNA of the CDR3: TGTGCCAGCAAGGAGGGGAGGAGTACTGAAGCTTTCTTT. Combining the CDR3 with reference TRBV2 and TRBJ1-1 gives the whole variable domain EPEVTQTPSHQVTQMGQEVILRCVPISNHLYFYWYRQILGQKVEFLVSFYNNEISEKSEIFDDQFSVERPDGSNFTLKIRSTKLEDSAMYFCASKEGRSTEAFFGQGTRLTVV.

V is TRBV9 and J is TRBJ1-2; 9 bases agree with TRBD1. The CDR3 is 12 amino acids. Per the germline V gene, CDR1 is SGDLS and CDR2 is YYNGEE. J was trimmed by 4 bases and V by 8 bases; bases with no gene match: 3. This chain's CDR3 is CASTGGGYGYTF. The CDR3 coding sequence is TGTGCCAGTACAGGGGGCGGCTATGGCTACACCTTC.

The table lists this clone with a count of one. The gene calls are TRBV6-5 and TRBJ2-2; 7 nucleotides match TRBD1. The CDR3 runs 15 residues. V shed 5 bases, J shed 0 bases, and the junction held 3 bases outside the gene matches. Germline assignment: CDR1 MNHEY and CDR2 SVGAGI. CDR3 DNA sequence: TGTGCCAGCAGTCAAGGGACAGCGAACACCGGGGAGCTGTTTTTT. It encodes CASSQGTANTGELFF.

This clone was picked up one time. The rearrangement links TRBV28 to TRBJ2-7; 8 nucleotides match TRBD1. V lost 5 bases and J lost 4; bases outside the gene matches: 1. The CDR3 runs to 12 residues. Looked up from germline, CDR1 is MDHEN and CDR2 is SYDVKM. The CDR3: CASSRTGYEQYF. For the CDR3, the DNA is TGTGCCAGCAGTAGGACAGGGTACGAGCAGTACTTC.

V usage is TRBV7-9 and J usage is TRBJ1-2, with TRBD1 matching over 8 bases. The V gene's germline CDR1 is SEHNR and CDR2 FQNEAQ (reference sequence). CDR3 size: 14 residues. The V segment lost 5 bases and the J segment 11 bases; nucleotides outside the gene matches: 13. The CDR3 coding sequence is TGTGCCAGCAGCCCAGGGGGCCGGACAGCCCAATACACCTTC. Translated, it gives CASSPGGRTAQYTF.

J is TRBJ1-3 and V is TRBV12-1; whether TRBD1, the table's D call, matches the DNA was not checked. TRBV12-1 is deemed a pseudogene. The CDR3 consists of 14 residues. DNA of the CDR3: TGTGCCAGCAGCCCTGGACAGGGAGCAAACACCATATATTTT. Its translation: CASSPGQGANTIYF.

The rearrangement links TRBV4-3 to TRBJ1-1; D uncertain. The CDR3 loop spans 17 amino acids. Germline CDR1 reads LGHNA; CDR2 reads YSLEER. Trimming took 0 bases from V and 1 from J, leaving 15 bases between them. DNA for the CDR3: TGCGCCAGCAGCCAAGATATCCCCGGGAGGGAGAACACTGAAGCTTTCTTT. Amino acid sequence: CASSQDIPGRENTEAFF.

CDR3 nucleotide sequence: TGTGCCAGCAGTAAGGCGCGGGCGGGGGAGCAGTACTTC. Protein product: CASSKARAGEQYF. J is TRBJ2-7 and V is TRBV11-3; a possible D gene is TRBD2 (6 bases). V shed 6 bases and J shed 7 bases, with 16 bases lying between them. CDR3 length: 13 amino acids. Per germline, CDR1 SGHNT and CDR2 YENEEA.

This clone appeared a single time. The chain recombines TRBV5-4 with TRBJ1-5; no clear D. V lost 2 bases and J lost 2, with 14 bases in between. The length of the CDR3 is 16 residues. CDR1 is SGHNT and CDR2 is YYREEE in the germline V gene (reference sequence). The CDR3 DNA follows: TGTGCCAGCAGCTTAGGGAGCCCTTTGGGCAATCAGCCCCAGCATTTT. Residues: CASSLGSPLGNQPQHF.

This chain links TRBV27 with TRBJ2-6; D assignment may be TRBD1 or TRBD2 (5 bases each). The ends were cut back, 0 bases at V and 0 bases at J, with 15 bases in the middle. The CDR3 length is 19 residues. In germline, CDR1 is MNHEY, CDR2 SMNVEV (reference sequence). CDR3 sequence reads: CASSLSAGKEGSGANVLTF. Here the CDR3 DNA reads TGTGCCAGCAGTTTATCGGCAGGGAAAGAGGGCTCTGGGGCCAACGTCCTGACTTTC.

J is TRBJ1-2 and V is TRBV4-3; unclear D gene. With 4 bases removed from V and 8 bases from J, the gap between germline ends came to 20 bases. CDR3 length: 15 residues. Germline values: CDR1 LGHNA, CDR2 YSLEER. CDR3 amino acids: CASSPPKVAGVGYTF. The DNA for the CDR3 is TGCGCCAGCAGCCCCCCTAAGGTGGCAGGCGTCGGCTACACCTTC.

As DNA, the CDR3 is TGTGCCAGCAGCCAAGGGGGACAGGGAATAGACGAGCAGTACTTC. Translation gives CASSQGGQGIDEQYF. V gene TRBV6-5 combines with J gene TRBJ2-7, with 9 positions matching TRBD1. V trimming: 6 bases; J trimming: 5 bases; junction bases outside the gene matches: 11. This CDR3 spans 15 amino acids. The germline gives CDR1 MNHEY, CDR2 SVGAGI.

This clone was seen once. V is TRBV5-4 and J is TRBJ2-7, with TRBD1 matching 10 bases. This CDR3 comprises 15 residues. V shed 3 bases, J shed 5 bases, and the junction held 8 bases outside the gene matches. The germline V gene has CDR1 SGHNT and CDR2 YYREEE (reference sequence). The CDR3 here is CASSSLTGGYDEQYF. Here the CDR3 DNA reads TGTGCCAGCAGCTCCTTGACAGGGGGCTACGACGAGCAGTACTTC.